This TCR beta chain was sequenced in a study of blood T cells in healthy people across ages. Broader study findings: Not knowing donor CMV status may have confounded expanded clonotype changes.

The second PCR ran about 6 to 12 cycles with a sample-barcoded 5' primer and J-beta primers. One entry per CDR3 protein results from TCRdb running MiXCR on the 5' RACE reads. The sample shows 800,000 or so distinct CDR3 sequences, approximately 25% of them seen only once. The table lists this clonotype with a few counts. Its antigen is not identified. CDR1 and CDR2 (germline): DFQATT, SNEGSKA (reference sequence). This CDR3 region has 17 residues. These same data were also listed under a study on T cells of mothers and their children.

Sequenced: blood. This TCR was recovered from a boy aged 5-17 years in good health. The chain joins TRBV20-1 to TRBJ2-3; D not resolved. The J call is doubtful: the DNA matches TRBJ1-5 better. The CDR3 DNA reads as TGCAGTGCTAGGGTCCCGTTTTTGCGGGGTAGCACAGATACGCAGCATTTT. Translated: CSARVPFLRGSTDTQHF.